The clone carrying this TCR beta chain occurred a few times. Antigen specificity is unknown. The data derive from a study of early T cells in non-severe SARS-CoV-2 infection. Study summary: Unsorted whole-blood RNA was sequenced in bulk, leaving chains unpaired.

Per the germline V gene, CDR1 is SQVTM and CDR2 is ANQGSEA. The CDR3 extends over 11 amino acids. Trimming took off 7 bases at V and 8 bases at J, with 12 bases between the two ends. Study-wide results and limits: Lookups in VDJdb leaned toward anti-spike CD8 responses and missed private and CD4 specificities.

The protocol attached unique molecular identifiers to individual cDNA molecules. In TCRdb, the 5' RACE reads were re-called with MiXCR into one record per CDR3 protein. This table holds 100,000 to 150,000 distinct CDR3 sequences, just under 15% found once. The clonotype comes from an adult who was a healthcare worker with PCR-confirmed SARS-CoV-2 infection or an uninfected control (not recorded which). The sequencing input was whole blood. V usage is TRBV29-1 and J usage is TRBJ2-1, with D perhaps assigned TRBD1 or TRBD2 (5 bases each). The CDR3 region is CSARGTDEQFF. The CDR3 bases are TGCAGCGCAAGAGGGACCGATGAGCAGTTCTTC.